These 21 T cell receptor beta chains were all obtained from the same sample, sequenced in a study of CD8+ T cells in alopecia areata. Sequencing relied on a cDNA template that was reverse transcribed from extracted RNA. Sequenced by immunoSEQ multiplex PCR; TCRdb stores in-frame clones only, minus some. Here the sample spans some 130,000 clones, 54% being singletons. Treatment defined: oral pan-JAK inhibitor, 5-10 mg twice daily. The sequencing used CD8+ T cells sorted from blood, collected at week 4, from a patient treated with tofacitinib. The source is a human donor with alopecia areata.

The J gene is TRBJ2-2, the V gene TRBV27, with 11 bases identical to TRBD2. Germline-derived CDR1 and CDR2 are MNHEY and SMNVEV (reference sequence). The CDR3 consists of 16 residues. Trimming at V came to 4 bases and at J to 2 bases, leaving 3 bases not matched to a gene. Here the CDR3 DNA reads TGTGCCAGCAGTTCTGGGACTAGCGGAAACACCGGGGAGCTGTTTTTT. Its protein is CASSSGTSGNTGELFF.

The chain links TRBV6-6 to TRBJ1-6, with a possible D match to TRBD1 (5 bases). V lost 6 bases and J lost 10, with 10 bases in between. The CDR3 consists of 12 residues. CDR1 and CDR2 (germline): MNHNY, SVGAGI (reference sequence). The CDR3: CASSLRDSPLHF. CDR3 in DNA: TGTGCCAGCAGCCTCAGGGACTCACCCCTCCACTTT.

The rearrangement uses TRBV6-1 and TRBJ2-1; 8 bases agree with TRBD1. The CDR3 totals 12 residues. Germline V gives CDR1 MNHNS, CDR2 SASEGT. The trim removed 10 bases at V and 7 bases at J, leaving 6 bases unmatched. CDR3 residues: CATRGPGNEQFF. In DNA, the CDR3 is TGTGCCACCAGGGGGCCTGGGAATGAGCAGTTCTTC.

The chain carries TRBV29-1 and TRBJ2-7; the D gene is possibly TRBD2 (6 bases). The ends were cut back, 6 bases at V and 2 bases at J, with 17 bases in the middle. This CDR3 spans 14 amino acids. Germline CDR1 and CDR2: SQVTM and ANQGSEA. The CDR3 DNA is TGCAGCGTGGCCGGCGGGGAAACAGCCTACGAGCAGTACTTC. This translates into CSVAGGETAYEQYF.

This clone has more than one count but fewer than ten. The V and J genes are TRBV4-3 and TRBJ2-1; the D is unclear. V lost 1 base, J lost 4 bases, and 11 bases lay in between. Germline-derived CDR1 and CDR2 are LGHNA and YSLEER. The CDR3 has 15 amino acids. The CDR3 DNA is TGCGCCAGCAGCCAAGGCTCGGATCAGTACAATGAGCAGTTCTTC. It specifies CASSQGSDQYNEQFF.

The J gene is TRBJ2-1, the V gene TRBV5-1; 10 nucleotides agree with TRBD2. Trimming at V came to 4 bases and at J to 8 bases, leaving 9 bases not matched to a gene. CDR1 and CDR2 from the germline V gene are SGHRS and YFSETQ. The CDR3 runs to 15 residues. This CDR3 reads CASSTPSGGSYEQFF. In DNA, the CDR3 is TGCGCCAGCAGCACCCCTAGCGGGGGTAGCTATGAGCAGTTCTTC.

V is TRBV27 and J is TRBJ1-1; unclear D gene. The CDR3 runs to 12 residues. Trimming pared 3 bases from V and 7 bases from J, leaving 9 bases between. Per the germline V gene, CDR1 is MNHEY and CDR2 is SMNVEV (reference sequence). The CDR3 region has the DNA TGTGCCAGCAGTTTTACGTCAGGTGAAGCTTTCTTT. Translated: CASSFTSGEAFF.

The chain uses TRBV5-1 and TRBJ2-2; D gene unclear. There are 16 residues in the CDR3. The V and J ends lost 3 bases and 0 bases respectively, with 12 bases between them. Per the germline V gene, CDR1 is SGHRS and CDR2 is YFSETQ. CDR3 coding DNA: TGCGCCAGCAGCTATACAGCGACGCCGAACACCGGGGAGCTGTTTTTT. Protein sequence: CASSYTATPNTGELFF.

The chain is built from TRBV5-1 and TRBJ2-2, with D possibly TRBD2 on 5 matching bases. Trimming left V 3 bases short and J 4 bases short, with 16 bases between. CDR3 size: 16 residues. The germline CDR1 and CDR2 sequences are SGHRS and YFSETQ. The CDR3 DNA is TGCGCCAGCAGCTCGCGGTTAAGCGGATCCACCGGGGAGCTGTTTTTT. Its protein is CASSSRLSGSTGELFF. Variable domain in full (rest from reference TRBV5-1 and TRBJ2-2): KAGVTQTPRYLIKTRGQQVTLSCSPISGHRSVSWYQQTPGQGLQFLFEYFSETQRNKGNFPGRFSGRQFSNSRSEMNVSTLELGDSALYLCASSSRLSGSTGELFFGEGSRLTVL.

This clone has a handful of counts. The chain is built from TRBV5-1 and TRBJ1-1; a possible D gene is TRBD1 (6 bases). V was clipped by 2 bases and J by 1 base, with 9 bases between them. CDR1 is SGHRS, CDR2 YFSETQ, per germline. The CDR3 is 14 amino acids. The CDR3: CASSFAGENTEAFF. DNA of the CDR3: TGCGCCAGCAGCTTCGCAGGGGAGAACACTGAAGCTTTCTTT.

The chain employs TRBV4-1 and TRBJ1-4; unclear D gene. V shed 0 bases and J shed 4 bases, with 12 bases lying between them. From germline, CDR1 is MGHRA and CDR2 YSYEKL. This CDR3 is built from 16 residues. The DNA of the CDR3 is TGCGCCAGCAGCCAAGAAGGTCTGGGGTATAATGAAAAACTGTTTTTT. Encoded protein: CASSQEGLGYNEKLFF.

This clone has only a few counts. The rearrangement links TRBV14 to TRBJ1-2; weak D call: TRBD1 (5 bases). Trimming shortened V by 1 base and J by 3 bases, and 6 bases separated the two germline ends. Germline V CDR1 and CDR2: SGHDN, FVKESK. The CDR3 length is 13 residues. CDR3 region: CASSQGGDYGYTF. CDR3 bases: TGTGCCAGCAGCCAAGGGGGGGACTATGGCTACACCTTC.

This clone was seen once. V is TRBV29-1 and J is TRBJ1-1; weak D call: TRBD1 (5 bases). This CDR3 is built from 11 residues. Germline V gene lookup returns CDR1 SQVTM and CDR2 ANQGSEA. The germline V and J ends were trimmed by 4 bases and 10 bases, with 13 bases remaining between them. CDR3 nucleotides: TGCAGCGTTGGTTCAGGGAGAGGAGCTTTCTTT. Translating gives CSVGSGRGAFF.

The rearrangement uses TRBV30 and TRBJ2-7; 9 bases match TRBD2. Germline CDR1 GTSNPN, CDR2 SVGIG (reference sequence). The CDR3 length is 14 residues. J lost 3 bases, V lost 4 bases, and 7 bases had no gene match. CDR3 nucleotide sequence: TGTGCCTGGACCCTTAGCGGGGGAAGCTACGAGCAGTACTTC. It yields the protein CAWTLSGGSYEQYF.

This chain uses TRBV4-1 with TRBJ1-1, with 9 bases fitting TRBD1. With 4 bases clipped from V and 1 base from J, the junction kept 10 bases outside the gene matches. The germline V gene has CDR1 MGHRA and CDR2 YSYEKL. This CDR3 spans 17 amino acids. The CDR3 sequence: CASSLRLGTGTNTEAFF. In DNA form, the CDR3 reads TGCGCCAGCAGCCTCCGGTTGGGGACAGGGACGAACACTGAAGCTTTCTTT.

The rearrangement uses TRBV30 and TRBJ2-7; D is unresolved. This CDR3 contains 13 residues. Germline V gene data show CDR1 as GTSNPN and CDR2 as SVGIG (reference sequence). V was cut by 0 bases and J by 7 bases, with 13 bases left in between. The CDR3 region is CAWSVFGSREQYF. Written as DNA, the CDR3 is TGTGCCTGGAGTGTATTTGGATCGCGGGAGCAGTACTTC.

CDR3 residues: CASSPGQQETQYF. The CDR3 DNA reads TGTGCCAGCAGTCCGGGACAGCAAGAGACCCAGTACTTC. V and J are TRBV27 and TRBJ2-5; 7 bases map to TRBD1. This CDR3 spans 13 amino acids. The germline V gene has CDR1 MNHEY and CDR2 SMNVEV (reference sequence). Trimming took 5 bases from V and 2 from J; bases not matched to a gene: 2.

The rearrangement joins TRBV27 to TRBJ1-1; maybe TRBD1 (6 bases). The ends were cut back, 6 bases at V and 2 bases at J, with 16 bases in the middle. Germline CDR1 reads MNHEY; CDR2 reads SMNVEV (reference sequence). CDR3 length: 15 amino acids. CDR3 sequence (DNA): TGTGCCAGCAGCAAAGGAGCAGGGGCCAACACTGAAGCTTTCTTT. It codes for CASSKGAGANTEAFF.

CDR3 sequence reads: CASSQADSYEQYF. The CDR3 coding sequence is TGCGCCAGCAGCCAAGCGGATTCCTACGAGCAGTACTTC. The V gene is TRBV4-3, the J gene TRBJ2-7; D is unresolved. This CDR3 has 13 residues. Germline CDR1 reads LGHNA; CDR2 reads YSLEER. The germline V and J ends were trimmed by 1 base and 1 base, with 5 bases remaining between them.

This clone has a handful of counts. The rearrangement links TRBV7-8 to TRBJ2-3; D is possibly TRBD2 (5 bases). Germline V gene sequence: CDR1 SGHVS, CDR2 FQNEAQ. Trimming cost V 2 bases and J 2 bases, with 11 bases left between them. The CDR3 runs to 15 residues. This chain's CDR3 is CASSLREQTTDTQYF. CDR3 nucleotides: TGTGCCAGCAGCTTAAGGGAGCAAACCACAGATACGCAGTATTTT.

In regard to this clone: Because the CDR3's place on the DNA is in doubt, the DNA is left out and the CDR3 is given as listed by TCRdb. The chain is built from TRBV6-1 and TRBJ1-2. Germline V gene sequence: CDR1 MNHNS, CDR2 SASEGT. 15 amino acids form the CDR3, both terminal residues included. CDR3 protein: CASSTSRGSNYGYTF.